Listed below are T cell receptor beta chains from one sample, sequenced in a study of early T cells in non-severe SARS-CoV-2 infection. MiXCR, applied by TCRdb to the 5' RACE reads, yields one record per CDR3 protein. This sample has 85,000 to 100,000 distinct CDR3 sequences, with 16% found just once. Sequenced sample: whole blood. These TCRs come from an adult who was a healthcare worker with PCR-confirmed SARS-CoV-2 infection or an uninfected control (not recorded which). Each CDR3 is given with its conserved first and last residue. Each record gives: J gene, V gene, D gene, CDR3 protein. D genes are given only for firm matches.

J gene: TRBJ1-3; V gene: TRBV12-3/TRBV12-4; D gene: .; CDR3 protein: CASSLGGDGNTIYF
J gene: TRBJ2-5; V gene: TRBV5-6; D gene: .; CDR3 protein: CASSLGNKGAQYF
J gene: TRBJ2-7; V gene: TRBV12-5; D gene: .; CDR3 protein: CASGLHTYEQYF
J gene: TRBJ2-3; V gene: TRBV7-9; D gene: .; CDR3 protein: CASSLVLTQYF
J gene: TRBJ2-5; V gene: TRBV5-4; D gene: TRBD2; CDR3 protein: CASSRGTSRETQYF
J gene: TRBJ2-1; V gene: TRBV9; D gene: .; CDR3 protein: CASSVGSSRTDEQFF
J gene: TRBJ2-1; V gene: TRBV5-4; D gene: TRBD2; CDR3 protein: CASSSGGSSGGRYNEQFF
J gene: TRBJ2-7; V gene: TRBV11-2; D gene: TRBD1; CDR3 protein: CASSSPGQGFFLSSYEQYF
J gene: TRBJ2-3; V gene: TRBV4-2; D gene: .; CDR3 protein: CASSLDTGSSTDTQYF
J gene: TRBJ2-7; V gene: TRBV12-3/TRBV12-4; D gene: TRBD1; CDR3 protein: CASSLRQNDRAYEQYF
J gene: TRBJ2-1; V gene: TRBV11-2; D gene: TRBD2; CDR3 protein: CASSLDIPAGLGGEQFF
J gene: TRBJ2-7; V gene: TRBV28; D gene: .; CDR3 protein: CASSRAYAYEQYF
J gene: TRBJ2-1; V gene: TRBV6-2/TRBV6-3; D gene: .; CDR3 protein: CASSYPYNEQFF
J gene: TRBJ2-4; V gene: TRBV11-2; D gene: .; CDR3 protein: CASSPPYLTAKNIQYF
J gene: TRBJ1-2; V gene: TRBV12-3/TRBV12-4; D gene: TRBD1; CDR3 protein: CASSPGGGALDGYTF
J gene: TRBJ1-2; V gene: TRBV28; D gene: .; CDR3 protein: CASSPRGQSNYGYTF
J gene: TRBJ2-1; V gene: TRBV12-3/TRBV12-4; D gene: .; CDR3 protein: CAIGDQGSSYNEQFF